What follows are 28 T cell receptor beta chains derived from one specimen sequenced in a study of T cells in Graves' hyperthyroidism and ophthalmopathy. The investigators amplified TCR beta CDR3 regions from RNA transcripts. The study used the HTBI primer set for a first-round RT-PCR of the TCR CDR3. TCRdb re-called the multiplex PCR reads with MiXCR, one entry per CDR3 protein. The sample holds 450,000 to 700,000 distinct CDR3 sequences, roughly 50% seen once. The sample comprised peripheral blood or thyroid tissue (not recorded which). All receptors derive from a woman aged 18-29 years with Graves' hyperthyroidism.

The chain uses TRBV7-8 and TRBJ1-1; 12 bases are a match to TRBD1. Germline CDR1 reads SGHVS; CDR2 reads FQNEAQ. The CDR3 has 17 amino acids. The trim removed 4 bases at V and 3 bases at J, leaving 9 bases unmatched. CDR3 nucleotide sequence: TGTGCCAGCAGCTCCACCGGGACAGGGGGCGAGGACACTGAAGCTTTCTTT. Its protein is CASSSTGTGGEDTEAFF.

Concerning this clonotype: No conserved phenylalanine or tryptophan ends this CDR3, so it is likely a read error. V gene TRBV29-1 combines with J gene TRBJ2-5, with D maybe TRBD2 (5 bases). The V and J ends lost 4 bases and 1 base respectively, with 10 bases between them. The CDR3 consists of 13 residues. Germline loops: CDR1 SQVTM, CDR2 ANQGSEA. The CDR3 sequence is CSVGASSQETQYL. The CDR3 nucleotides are TGCAGCGTTGGTGCTAGCAGCCAAGAGACCCAGTACCTC.

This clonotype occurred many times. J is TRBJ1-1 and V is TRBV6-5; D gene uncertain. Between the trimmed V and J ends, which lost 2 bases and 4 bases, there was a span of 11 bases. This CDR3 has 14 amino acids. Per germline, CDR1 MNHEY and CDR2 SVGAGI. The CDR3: CASSYLMAGTEAFF. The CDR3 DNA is TGTGCCAGCAGTTACCTTATGGCGGGCACTGAAGCTTTCTTT.

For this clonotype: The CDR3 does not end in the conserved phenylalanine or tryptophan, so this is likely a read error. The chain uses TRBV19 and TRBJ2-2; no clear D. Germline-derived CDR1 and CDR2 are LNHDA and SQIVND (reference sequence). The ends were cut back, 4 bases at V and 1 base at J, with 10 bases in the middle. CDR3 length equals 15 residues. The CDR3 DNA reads TGTGCCAGTAGTACCCCCCAGATGAACACCGGGGAGCTGTTTTCT. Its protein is CASSTPQMNTGELFS.

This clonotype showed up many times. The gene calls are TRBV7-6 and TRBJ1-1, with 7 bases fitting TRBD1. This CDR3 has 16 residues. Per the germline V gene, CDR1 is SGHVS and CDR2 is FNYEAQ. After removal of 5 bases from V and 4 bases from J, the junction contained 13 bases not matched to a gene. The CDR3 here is CASSRTATDRATEAFF. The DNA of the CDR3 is TGTGCCAGCAGCCGAACTGCTACTGACAGGGCCACTGAAGCTTTCTTT.

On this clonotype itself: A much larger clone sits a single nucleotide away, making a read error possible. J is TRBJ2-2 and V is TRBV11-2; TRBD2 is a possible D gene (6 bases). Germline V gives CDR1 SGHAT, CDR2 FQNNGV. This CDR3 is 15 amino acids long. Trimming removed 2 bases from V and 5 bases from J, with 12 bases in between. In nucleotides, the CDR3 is TGTGCCAGCAGCTTACACCTCGCGGGGACCGGGGAGCTGTTTTTT. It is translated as CASSLHLAGTGELFF. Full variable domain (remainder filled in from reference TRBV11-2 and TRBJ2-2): EAGVAQSPRYKIIEKRQSVAFWCNPISGHATLYWYQQILGQGPKLLIQFQNNGVVDDSQLPKDRFSAERLKGVDSTLKIQPAKLEDSAVYLCASSLHLAGTGELFFGEGSRLTVL.

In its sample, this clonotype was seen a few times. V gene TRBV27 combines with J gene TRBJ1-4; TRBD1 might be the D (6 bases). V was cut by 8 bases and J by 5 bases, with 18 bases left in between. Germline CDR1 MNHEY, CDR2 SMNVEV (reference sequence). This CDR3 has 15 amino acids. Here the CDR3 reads CASGGRDRRNEKLFF. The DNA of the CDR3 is TGTGCCAGCGGGGGCAGGGACCGAAGAAATGAAAAACTGTTTTTT. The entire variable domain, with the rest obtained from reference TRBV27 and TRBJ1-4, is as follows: EAQVTQNPRYLITVTGKKLTVTCSQNMNHEYMSWYRQDPGLGLRQIYYSMNVEVTDKGDVPEGYKVSRKEKRNFPLILESPSPNQTSLYFCASGGRDRRNEKLFFGSGTQLSVL.

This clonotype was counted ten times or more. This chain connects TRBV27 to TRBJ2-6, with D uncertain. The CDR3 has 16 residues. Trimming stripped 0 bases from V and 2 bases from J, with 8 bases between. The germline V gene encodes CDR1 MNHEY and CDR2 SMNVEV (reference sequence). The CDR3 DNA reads TGTGCCAGCAGTTTATCCCGACTTCCTGGGGCCAACGTCCTGACTTTC. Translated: CASSLSRLPGANVLTF.

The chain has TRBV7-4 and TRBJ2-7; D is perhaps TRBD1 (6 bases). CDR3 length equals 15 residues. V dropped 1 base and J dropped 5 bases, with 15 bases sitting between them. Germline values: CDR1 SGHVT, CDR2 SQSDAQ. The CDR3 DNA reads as TGTGCCAGCAGCTTAGAGTCGGCAGGGGCCCACGAGCAGTACTTC. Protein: CASSLESAGAHEQYF.

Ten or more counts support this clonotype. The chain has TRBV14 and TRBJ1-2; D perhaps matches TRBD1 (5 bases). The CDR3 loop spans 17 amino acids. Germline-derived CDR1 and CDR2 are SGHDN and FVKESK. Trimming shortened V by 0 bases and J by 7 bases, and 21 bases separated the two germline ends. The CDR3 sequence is CASSQDSETVTSRGYTF. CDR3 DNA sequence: TGTGCCAGCAGCCAAGATAGCGAGACAGTGACCTCCCGTGGCTACACCTTC.

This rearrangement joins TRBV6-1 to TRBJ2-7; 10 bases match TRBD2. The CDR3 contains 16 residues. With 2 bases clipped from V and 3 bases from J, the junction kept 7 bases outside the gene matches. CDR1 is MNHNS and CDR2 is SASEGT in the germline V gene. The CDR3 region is CASSESGLAGVYEQYF. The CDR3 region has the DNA TGTGCCAGCAGTGAAAGTGGGCTAGCGGGAGTCTACGAGCAGTACTTC.

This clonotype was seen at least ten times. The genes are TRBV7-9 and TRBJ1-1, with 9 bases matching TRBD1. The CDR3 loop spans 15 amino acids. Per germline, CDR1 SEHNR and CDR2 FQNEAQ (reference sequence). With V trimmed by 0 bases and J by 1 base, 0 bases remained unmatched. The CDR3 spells CASSLAGQGNTEAFF. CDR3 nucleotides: TGTGCCAGCAGCTTAGCGGGACAGGGGAACACTGAAGCTTTCTTT.

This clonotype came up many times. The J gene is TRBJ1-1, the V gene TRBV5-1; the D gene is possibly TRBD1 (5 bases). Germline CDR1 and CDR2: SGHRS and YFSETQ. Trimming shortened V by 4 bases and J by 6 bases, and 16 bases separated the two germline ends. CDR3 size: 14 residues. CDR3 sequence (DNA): TGCGCCAGCAGCCCAGGGACCTTGAGCGCTGAAGCTTTCTTT. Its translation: CASSPGTLSAEAFF.

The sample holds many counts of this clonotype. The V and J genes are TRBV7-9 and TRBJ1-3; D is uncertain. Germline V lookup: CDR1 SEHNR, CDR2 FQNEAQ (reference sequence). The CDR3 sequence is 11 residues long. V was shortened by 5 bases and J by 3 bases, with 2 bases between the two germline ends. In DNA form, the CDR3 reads TGTGCCAGCAGCGATGGAAACACCATATATTTT. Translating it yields CASSDGNTIYF.

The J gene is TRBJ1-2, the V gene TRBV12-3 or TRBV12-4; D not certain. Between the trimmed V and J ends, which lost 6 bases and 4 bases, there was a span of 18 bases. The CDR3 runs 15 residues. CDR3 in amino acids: CASSPGPHWGYGYTF. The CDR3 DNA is TGTGCCAGCAGCCCTGGACCCCATTGGGGCTATGGCTACACCTTC.

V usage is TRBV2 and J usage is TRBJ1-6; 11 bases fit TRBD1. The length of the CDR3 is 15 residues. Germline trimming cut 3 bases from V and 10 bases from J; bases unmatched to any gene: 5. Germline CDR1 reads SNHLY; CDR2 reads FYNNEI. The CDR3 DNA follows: TGTGCCAGCAGTGATACGGGACAGGGGGGCTCACCCCTCCACTTT. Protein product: CASSDTGQGGSPLHF.

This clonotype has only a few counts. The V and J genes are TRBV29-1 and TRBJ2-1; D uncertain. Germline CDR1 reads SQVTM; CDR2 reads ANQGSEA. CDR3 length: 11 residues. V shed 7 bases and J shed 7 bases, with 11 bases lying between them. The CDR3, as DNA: TGCAGCGGATTTAGCTCTAATGAGCAGTTCTTC. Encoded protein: CSGFSSNEQFF.

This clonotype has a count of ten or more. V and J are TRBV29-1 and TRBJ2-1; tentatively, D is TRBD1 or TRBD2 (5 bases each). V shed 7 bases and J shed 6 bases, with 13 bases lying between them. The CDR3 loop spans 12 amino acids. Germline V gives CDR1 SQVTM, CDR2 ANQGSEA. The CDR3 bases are TGCAGCGCCCGGCCTGGGGGCAATGAGCAGTTCTTC. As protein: CSARPGGNEQFF.

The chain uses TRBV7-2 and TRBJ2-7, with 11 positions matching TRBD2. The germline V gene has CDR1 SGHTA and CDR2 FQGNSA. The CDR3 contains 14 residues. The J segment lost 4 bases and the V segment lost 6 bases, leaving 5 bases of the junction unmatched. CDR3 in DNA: TGTGCCAGCAGTTGTACTAGCGGGAGTTACGAGCAGTACTTC. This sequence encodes CASSCTSGSYEQYF.

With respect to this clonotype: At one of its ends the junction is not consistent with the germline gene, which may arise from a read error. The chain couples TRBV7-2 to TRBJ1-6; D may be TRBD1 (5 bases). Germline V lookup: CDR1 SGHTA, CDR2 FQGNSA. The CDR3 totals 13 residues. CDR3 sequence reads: CAGSVGLDPPLHF. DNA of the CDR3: TGTGCCGGCAGCGTGGGACTCGATCCACCCCTCCACTTT.

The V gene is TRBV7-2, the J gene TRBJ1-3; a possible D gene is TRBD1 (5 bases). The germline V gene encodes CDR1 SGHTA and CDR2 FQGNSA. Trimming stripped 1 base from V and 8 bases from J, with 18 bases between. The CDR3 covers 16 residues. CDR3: CASSLVGGSYGYTIYF. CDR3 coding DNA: TGTGCCAGCAGCTTAGTGGGGGGGTCCTATGGCTACACCATATATTTT.

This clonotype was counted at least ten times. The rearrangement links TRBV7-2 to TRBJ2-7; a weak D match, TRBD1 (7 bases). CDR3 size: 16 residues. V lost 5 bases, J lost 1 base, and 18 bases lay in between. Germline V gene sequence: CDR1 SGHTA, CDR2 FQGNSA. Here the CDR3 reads CASSGQGGPLSYEQYF. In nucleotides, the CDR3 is TGTGCCAGCAGCGGCCAGGGGGGTCCCCTTTCCTACGAGCAGTACTTC.

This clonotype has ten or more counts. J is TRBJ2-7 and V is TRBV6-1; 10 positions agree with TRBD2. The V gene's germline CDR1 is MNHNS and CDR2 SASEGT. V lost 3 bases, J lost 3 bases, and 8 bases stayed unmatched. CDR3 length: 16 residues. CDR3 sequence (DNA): TGTGCCAGCAGTGACTTGGCTAGCGGGAGTCTCTACGAGCAGTACTTC. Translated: CASSDLASGSLYEQYF.

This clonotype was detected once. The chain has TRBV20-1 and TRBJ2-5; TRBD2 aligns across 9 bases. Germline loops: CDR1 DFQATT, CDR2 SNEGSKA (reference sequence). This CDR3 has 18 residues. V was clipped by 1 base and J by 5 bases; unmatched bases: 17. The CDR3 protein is CSARGWRGGRARAETQYF. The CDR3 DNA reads TGCAGTGCTAGAGGTTGGAGGGGCGGGAGGGCCAGGGCGGAGACCCAGTACTTC.

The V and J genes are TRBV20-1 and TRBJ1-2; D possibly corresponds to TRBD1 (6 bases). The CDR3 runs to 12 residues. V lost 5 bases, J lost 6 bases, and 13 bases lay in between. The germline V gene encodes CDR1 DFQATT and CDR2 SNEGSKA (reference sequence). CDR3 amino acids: CSAFLGANGYTF. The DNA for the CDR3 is TGCAGTGCTTTTCTGGGGGCAAATGGCTACACCTTC.

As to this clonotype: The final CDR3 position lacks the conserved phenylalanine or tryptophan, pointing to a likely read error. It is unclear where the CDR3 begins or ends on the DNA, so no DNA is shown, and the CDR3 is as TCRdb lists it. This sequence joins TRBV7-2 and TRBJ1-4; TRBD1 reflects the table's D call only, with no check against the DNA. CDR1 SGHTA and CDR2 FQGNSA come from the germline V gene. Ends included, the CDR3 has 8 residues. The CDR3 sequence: CASSFPGR.

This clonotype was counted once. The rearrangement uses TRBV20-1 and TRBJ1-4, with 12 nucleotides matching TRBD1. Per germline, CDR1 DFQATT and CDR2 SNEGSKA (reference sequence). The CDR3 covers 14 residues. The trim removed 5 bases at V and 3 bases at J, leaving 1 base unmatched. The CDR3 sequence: CSAWDRGPNEKLFF. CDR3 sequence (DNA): TGCAGTGCTTGGGACAGGGGGCCTAATGAAAAACTGTTTTTT.

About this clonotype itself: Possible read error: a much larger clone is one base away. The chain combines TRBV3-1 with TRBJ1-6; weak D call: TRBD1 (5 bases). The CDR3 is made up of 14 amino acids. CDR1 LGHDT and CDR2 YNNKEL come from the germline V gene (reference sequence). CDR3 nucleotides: TGTGCCAGCGGCCAGGGAGTCGGCAATTCACCCCTCCACTTT. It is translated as CASGQGVGNSPLHF.